This paragraph reports one T cell receptor beta chain. Its cognate antigen is unknown. Assay: immunoSEQ multiplex PCR; the TCRdb copy retains only in-frame clones and omits some. The sample yields 80,000 or so clones, 85% to 95% seen once. These data originate in a study of human versus mouse CDR3 diversity and MHC coevolution. Findings and limits, study-wide: About 6 MHC II alleles selected the human T cells. Most of the three human donors had the lowest clonal inequality.

Sorting isolated naive CD4 T cells lacking CD45RO and expressing CD62L. The sequence was collected from a person between 30 and 69 years old in good health. Source material: naive CD4+ T cells from blood. Subset reported: CD45RO-negative CD62L-positive naive CD4 T cells.

The CDR3 region is CASTSTGNSGEQYF. CDR3 coding DNA: TGTGCCAGCACCTCGACAGGGAACTCGGGCGAGCAGTACTTC. The chain combines TRBV28 with TRBJ2-7; 7 bases are shared with TRBD1. The junction had 12 bases not matched to a gene; V was cut back by 7 bases and J by 6 bases. The germline V gene encodes CDR1 MDHEN and CDR2 SYDVKM. The CDR3 consists of 14 residues. The full variable domain, completed using reference TRBV28 and TRBJ2-7, is DVKVTQSSRYLVKRTGEKVFLECVQDMDHENMFWYRQDPGLGLRLIYFSYDVKMKEKGDIPEGYSVSREKKERFSLILESASTNQTSMYLCASTSTGNSGEQYFGPGTRLTVT.